This TCR beta chain was captured in a study of T cell responses to AZD1222 COVID-19 vaccine. Whole-study findings and limits: Females made up more of the donors, who were largely white British, and clonal diversity may have come out too low.

The data were produced by immunoSEQ multiplex PCR, yet TCRdb's version contains in-frame clones alone and is incomplete. The sample shows 200,000 or so clones, approximately 94% of them seen only once. A word on this clone: Antigen unknown.

This TCR came from an adult in good health. The starting material was peripheral blood, obtained on day 0 of AZD1222 vaccination.

The chain's CDR3 is CASSLAGTSAYNEQFF. Here the CDR3 DNA reads TGTGCCAGCAGCTTGGCCGGGACTAGCGCGTACAATGAGCAGTTCTTC. The chain joins TRBV5-6 to TRBJ2-1; 10 bases map to TRBD2. The CDR3 length is 16 residues. The V gene end was trimmed by 0 bases and the J gene end by 4 bases; junction bases not matched to a gene: 4. The germline CDR1 and CDR2 sequences are SGHDT and YYEEEE.